The 17 T cell receptor beta chains presented below share a single source sample, sequenced in a study of tumor-infiltrating lymphocytes in primary liver carcinoma. The template, around 540 ng total RNA, yielded TCR beta cDNA made with a constant-region primer. Three nested multiplex PCR rounds, a slightly modified ARM-PCR method, built the TCR beta libraries. The study ran its first two PCR rounds for approximately 11 cycles each, using TRBV1-TRBV30 forward primers and a C-beta reverse primer. TCRdb itself ran the multiplex PCR reads through MiXCR, one entry per CDR3 protein. The sample has hundreds of thousands of distinct CDR3 sequences, approximately 58% seen once. Unsorted whole blood served as the source of blood RNA, and germline DNA was extracted as well. The sequenced sample consisted of peripheral blood. Source of these receptors: a young woman with primary liver carcinoma and hepatitis B virus infection.

This clonotype has a handful of counts. A single base separates this from a much larger clone, so it may be a read error. The V gene is TRBV11-2, the J gene TRBJ2-7; 7 nucleotides line up with TRBD2. This CDR3 has 11 residues. Germline V gives CDR1 SGHAT, CDR2 FQNNGV. Here the CDR3 DNA reads TGTGCCAACAGCTTTTCCAGCGGGACCCGCTTC. Translated: CANSFSSGTRF.

This clonotype appeared once. This chain joins TRBV20-1 and TRBJ1-1; tentatively, D is TRBD1 (5 bases). Germline CDR1 and CDR2: DFQATT and SNEGSKA (reference sequence). This CDR3 has 12 residues. V was shortened by 5 bases and J by 4 bases, with 11 bases between the two germline ends. The CDR3 bases are TGCAGTGCTGGACCGGGGGGCACTGAAGCTTTCTTT. This encodes CSAGPGGTEAFF.

The chain recombines TRBV13 with TRBJ1-3; no firm D call. Germline CDR1 and CDR2: PRHDT and FYEKMQ (reference sequence). Trimming shortened V by 3 bases and J by 3 bases, and 21 bases separated the two germline ends. The CDR3 runs to 18 residues. The CDR3 loop reads CASSLLLGRRGSGNTIYF. The DNA of the CDR3 is TGTGCCAGCAGCTTGCTCTTAGGGCGGCGTGGAAGTGGAAACACCATATATTTT.

This clonotype was observed many times. CDR3 loop: CASSFTREGLSYEQYF. The CDR3 DNA sequence: TGTGCCAGCAGCTTTACGCGGGAGGGCCTATCCTACGAGCAGTACTTC. V and J are TRBV11-2 and TRBJ2-7, with 9 positions matching TRBD2. Germline assignment: CDR1 SGHAT and CDR2 FQNNGV. Trimming took 3 bases from V and 1 from J; bases not matched to a gene: 7. This CDR3 comprises 16 residues.

This clonotype showed up many times. The chain couples TRBV4-1 to TRBJ2-3, with D possibly being TRBD2 (5 bases). The CDR3 has 17 residues. V lost 1 base and J lost 5, with 19 bases in between. Germline assignment: CDR1 MGHRA and CDR2 YSYEKL. The CDR3 DNA sequence: TGCGCCAGCAGCCAAGTCGTAACTACCAGCGGCGTAGATACGCAGTATTTT. This gives the protein CASSQVVTTSGVDTQYF.

Turning to this clonotype: Relative to the germline gene, one junction end is altered; a read error may explain this. The chain links TRBV11-2 to TRBJ2-2; D assignment may be TRBD1 or TRBD2 (6 bases each). In germline, CDR1 is SGHAT, CDR2 FQNNGV. CDR3 length: 14 amino acids. CDR3 DNA: TGTGCCAGCGGTTCCGGGACATTGGGCGGGGAGTTGTTTTTT. Translation: CASGSGTLGGELFF. Complete variable domain (other parts from reference TRBV11-2 and TRBJ2-2): EAGVAQSPRYKIIEKRQSVAFWCNPISGHATLYWYQQILGQGPKLLIQFQNNGVVDDSQLPKDRFSAERLKGVDSTLKIQPAKLEDSAVYLCASGSGTLGGELFFGEGSRLTVL.

On this clonotype: This may arise from a read error, as a much more abundant clone is one base away. V gene TRBV4-1 combines with J gene TRBJ2-7; 8 bases map to TRBD1. The length of the CDR3 is 15 residues. V dropped 6 bases and J dropped 1; count of bases not matched to a gene: 8. Germline lookup yields CDR1 MGHRA and CDR2 YSYEKL. In DNA, the CDR3 is TGCGCCAGCAGGCACGGTGACAGGGGTTCCTACGAGCAGTACTTC. Its protein is CASRHGDRGSYEQYF.

This clonotype occurred many times. Written as DNA, the CDR3 is TGCAGCGTCCGACTAGCGGGAAGCACAGATACGCAGTATTTT. It specifies CSVRLAGSTDTQYF. The rearrangement uses TRBV29-1 and TRBJ2-3; TRBD2 matches 11 bases. Per the germline V gene, CDR1 is SQVTM and CDR2 is ANQGSEA. This CDR3 comprises 14 residues. V was pared by 6 bases and J by 0 bases, with 2 bases of the junction left unmatched.

A remark on this clonotype: One junction end does not reproduce the germline sequence, and a read error may be involved. The chain links TRBV7-3 to TRBJ2-3; TRBD1 might be the D (5 bases). CDR1 is SGHTA and CDR2 is FQGTGA in the germline V gene. This CDR3 has 13 residues. DNA of the CDR3: TGTGCCAGCAGCATCCATAAGACAGATACGCAATATTTT. Protein: CASSIHKTDTQYF.

With regard to this clonotype: This may arise from a read error, as a much more abundant clone is one base away. This chain links TRBV12-3 or TRBV12-4 with TRBJ2-5; 7 bases line up with TRBD2. The CDR3 consists of 15 residues. CDR3 residues: CASSLDRGVSETHYF. CDR3 in DNA: TGTGCCAGCAGTTTAGATCGGGGGGTCTCAGAGACCCACTACTTC.

V usage is TRBV6-5 and J usage is TRBJ2-2; 9 nucleotides match TRBD1. Germline assignment: CDR1 MNHEY and CDR2 SVGAGI. The CDR3 runs 15 residues. V trimming: 7 bases; J trimming: 0 bases; junction bases outside the gene matches: 3. CDR3 amino acids: CASNRGPTNTGELFF. Here the CDR3 DNA reads TGTGCCAGCAACAGGGGGCCTACGAACACCGGGGAGCTGTTTTTT.

As to this clonotype: Sequence at one end of the junction differs from germline and may be a read error. The chain couples TRBV11-3 to TRBJ2-3; TRBD2 might be the D (6 bases). The CDR3 has 15 residues. Looked up from germline, CDR1 is SGHNT and CDR2 is YENEEA. The CDR3 bases are TGTGCCAGCAGCTTTGGAAGCGGGTGGACGGATATGCAGTATTTT. Translated: CASSFGSGWTDMQYF.

Notes on this clonotype: Since a much larger clone is just one base distant, this may be a read error. V and J are TRBV29-1 and TRBJ2-1, with TRBD1 matching over 9 bases. Germline CDR1 and CDR2: SQVTM and ANQGSEA. The V and J ends lost 2 bases and 8 bases, in that order; junction bases with no gene match: 13. The CDR3 is made up of 16 amino acids. The CDR3 nucleotides read TGCAGCGTTGAACGCCGACAGGGGGTGAGCAACGATGAGCAGTTCTTC. The encoded protein is CSVERRQGVSNDEQFF.

This clonotype was seen just once. The conserved phenylalanine or tryptophan normally closing the CDR3 is absent here, so this likely arose from a read error. The CDR3 sequence: CASSPGQENSPLHI. Here the CDR3 DNA reads TGTGCCAGCAGTCCTGGACAGGAAAATTCACCCCTCCACATT. This chain connects TRBV5-1 to TRBJ1-6; TRBD1 agrees at 7 bases. CDR1 and CDR2 from the germline V gene are SGHRS and YFSETQ. The CDR3 length is 14 residues.

The rearrangement joins TRBV7-9 to TRBJ2-7; 7 bases map to TRBD2. The CDR3 contains 16 residues. The germline V gene has CDR1 SEHNR and CDR2 FQNEAQ (reference sequence). The V and J ends lost 5 bases and 1 base, in that order; junction bases with no gene match: 11. The CDR3 reads CASSQRLGGESYEQYF. DNA of the CDR3: TGTGCCAGCAGCCAACGATTGGGGGGGGAATCCTACGAGCAGTACTTC.

This chain uses TRBV10-3 with TRBJ2-3, with D tentatively TRBD1 or TRBD2 (5 bases each). Germline V gene lookup returns CDR1 ENHRY and CDR2 SYGVKD. The CDR3 extends over 13 amino acids. Trimming stripped 4 bases from V and 11 bases from J, with 16 bases between. CDR3 sequence: CAISAGTKPGQYF. As DNA, the CDR3 is TGTGCCATCAGTGCCGGGACGAAACCTGGGCAGTATTTT.

This clonotype occurred a few times. V usage is TRBV6-5 and J usage is TRBJ1-6; TRBD1 is a possible D gene (5 bases). The CDR3 totals 16 residues. Trimming pared 0 bases from V and 10 bases from J, leaving 16 bases between. Germline CDR1 and CDR2: MNHEY and SVGAGI. CDR3 region: CASSYSSAGSRSPLHF. DNA of the CDR3: TGTGCCAGCAGTTACTCGAGTGCAGGGTCCCGCTCACCCCTCCACTTT.